This TCR beta chain derives from a study of radiotherapy plus CTLA-4 blockade in lung cancer. Study findings and constraints: TCR clones from tumors expanded in blood after radiotherapy plus ipilimumab. Reportedly, early blood T cell clone dynamics best predicted response, with interferon-beta.

The study gave focal radiation plus ipilimumab CTLA-4 blockade to patients with chemo-refractory metastatic non-small-cell lung cancer. The assay was immunoSEQ multiplex PCR, and TCRdb's table has in-frame clones only and misses some. Among fewer than 65,000 clones listed, about 83% were seen once. J gave up 6 bases and V 4 bases, and 4 bases lay outside the gene matches. CDR3 length: 14 residues. Germline V gene lookup returns CDR1 LNHDA and CDR2 SQIVND (reference sequence). Note on this clone: Antigen: not known.

The clonotype originates from a human donor with non-small cell lung cancer whose response to radiotherapy plus ipilimumab could not be evaluated. The source was peripheral blood, collected from a patient treated with radiotherapy plus ipilimumab. V and J are TRBV19 and TRBJ1-5; 9 bases are shared with TRBD1. DNA of the CDR3: TGTGCCAGTAGTAGACAGGGGGTCTCTCAGCCCCAGCATTTT. The encoded protein is CASSRQGVSQPQHF.